The entry below describes one TCR beta chain. This sample is part of a study of Ad26.COV2.S vaccination and SARS-CoV-2 variants. Stated treatment: 19 received Ad26.COV2.S at low or high dose, single or two shots; several received placebo; per-sample allocation not given. At day 63 after the first vaccine or placebo injection, samples were drawn. Measured with immunoSEQ multiplex PCR; TCRdb has only the in-frame clones, and not every one. The profile covers 250,000 or so clones, with roughly 85% appearing a single time and under 3% taken by the ten largest. The sequences come from peripheral blood, collected in a trial of Ad26.COV2.S vaccine versus placebo. The TCR originated in a person aged 18-60 years who received the Ad26.COV2.S COVID-19 vaccine or a placebo.

The CDR3 loop reads CASSPTGSQPQHF. The CDR3 DNA follows: TGTGCCAGCAGTCCGACAGGGTCCCAGCCCCAGCATTTT. The rearrangement joins TRBV27 to TRBJ1-5; TRBD1 aligns across 7 bases. Losses at the gene ends were 5 bases for V and 7 bases for J; bases not matched to a gene: 5. The CDR3 covers 13 residues. Germline CDR1 and CDR2: MNHEY and SMNVEV (reference sequence).